The clone carrying this T cell receptor (beta chain) is labeled as medium-sized. The antigen is not known. The CDR3 is made up of 15 amino acids. V lost 5 bases and J lost 5; bases outside the gene matches: 11. Per germline, CDR1 SGHTA and CDR2 FQGNSA. The source of the sample is a study of vaccination and CD4 T cells after COVID-19. Sequenced with the Oncomine TCR Beta short-read assay was DNA taken from cultured CD4+ T cells. From the PCR reads, TCRdb called clonotypes with MiXCR, one entry per CDR3 protein. The sample lists about 13,000 distinct CDR3 sequences; approximately 30% were seen once. Indicated treatment: approximately nine-day PBMC culture with coronavirus spike peptide pools or control peptides (ViraFEST assay).

The chain has TRBV7-2 and TRBJ1-1; 7 nucleotides line up with TRBD1. The clonotype was recovered from a human donor who had recovered from COVID-19. The specimen comprised CD4+ T cells from blood, cultured in vitro, sampled after SARS-CoV-2 vaccination. The chain's CDR3 is CASSLQTGLKTEAFF. In nucleotides, the CDR3 is TGTGCCAGCAGCCTTCAGACAGGGCTTAAAACTGAAGCTTTCTTT.